What follows are 10 T cell receptor beta chains derived from one specimen sequenced in a study of CD8 T cells in Susac syndrome. RNA totalling 0.5 to 1 ug underwent reverse transcription with random hexamers. Each CDR3 protein is one row after TCRdb ran MiXCR on the immunoSEQ multiplex PCR reads. The sample holds 250,000 to 300,000 distinct CDR3 sequences, about 82% seen once. Sequenced input: CD8+ T cells from PBMCs. These receptors were taken from a human donor with multiple sclerosis.

The chain joins TRBV25-1 to TRBJ2-3, with a tentative D call TRBD1 (5 bases). CDR1 and CDR2 from the germline V gene are MGHDK and SYGVNS. The length of the CDR3 is 15 residues. CDR3 bases: TGTGCAGCAGGGCCCGGCGCTGTTAGCACAGATACGCAGTATTTT. It specifies CAAGPGAVSTDTQYF.

The gene calls are TRBV20-1 and TRBJ2-1, with 10 bases fitting TRBD2. J was trimmed by 7 bases and V by 2 bases; bases with no gene match: 5. The CDR3 totals 14 residues. Germline V lookup: CDR1 DFQATT, CDR2 SNEGSKA (reference sequence). The CDR3 nucleotides read TGCAGTGCTAGACTAGCGGGAGTGTCAAATGAGCAGTTCTTC. The encoded protein is CSARLAGVSNEQFF.

In DNA form, the CDR3 reads TGCAGTGCTAGAGGGCGGGGCCCCGGCCCTCTGGACAAAAACATTCAGTACTTC. It yields the protein CSARGRGPGPLDKNIQYF. V usage is TRBV20-1 and J usage is TRBJ2-4; a weak D match, TRBD2 (6 bases). Germline V gene data show CDR1 as DFQATT and CDR2 as SNEGSKA (reference sequence). V was cut by 1 base and J by 3 bases, with 22 bases left in between. This CDR3 is 18 amino acids long.

The chain uses TRBV27 and TRBJ2-3; D is perhaps TRBD2 (6 bases). The CDR3 extends over 14 amino acids. The ends were cut back, 4 bases at V and 6 bases at J, with 14 bases in the middle. Germline values: CDR1 MNHEY, CDR2 SMNVEV (reference sequence). CDR3 nucleotide sequence: TGTGCCAGCAGTTCCCGACTAGTTGCCGATACGCAGTATTTT. It translates to CASSSRLVADTQYF.

The sample holds one count of this clonotype. The chain combines TRBV6-5 with TRBJ2-2; unclear D gene. The V and J ends lost 7 bases and 0 bases respectively, with 12 bases between them. The CDR3 spans 15 residues. The germline V gene encodes CDR1 MNHEY and CDR2 SVGAGI. The CDR3 bases are TGTGCCAGCACCCTTAAAACCTCGAACACCGGGGAGCTGTTTTTT. Residues: CASTLKTSNTGELFF.

There are a few counts of this clonotype. The chain joins TRBV6-2 or TRBV6-3 to TRBJ2-5; the D gene is possibly TRBD1 (6 bases). CDR3 length: 17 residues. Germline V gives CDR1 MNHEY, CDR2 SVGEGT. V lost 7 bases, J lost 5 bases, and 26 bases lay in between. CDR3 residues: CASISSRAGAKEETQYF. CDR3 sequence (DNA): TGTGCCAGCATCTCCTCGAGGGCAGGGGCTAAGGAGGAGACCCAGTACTTC.

V and J are TRBV6-5 and TRBJ2-3; D is ambiguous. V lost 0 bases, J lost 0 bases, and 16 bases lay in between. CDR1 and CDR2 (germline): MNHEY, SVGAGI. CDR3 length: 18 residues. The CDR3 nucleotides are TGTGCCAGCAGTTACTCTAGCCCTTGGATGTCTAGCACAGATACGCAGTATTTT. Translated: CASSYSSPWMSSTDTQYF.

The chain uses TRBV25-1 and TRBJ2-3; D possibly uses TRBD1 or TRBD2 (5 bases each). Deletions cut 5 bases from V and 1 base from J, with 16 bases between. The germline gives CDR1 MGHDK, CDR2 SYGVNS. This CDR3 comprises 16 residues. Here the CDR3 reads CASSSPGQDGTDTQYF. The CDR3, as DNA: TGTGCCAGCAGTTCCCCGGGGCAGGACGGCACAGATACGCAGTATTTT.

The CDR3 is CASSVGSGGFYEQYF. The CDR3 coding sequence is TGTGCCAGCAGCGTAGGTTCAGGGGGCTTCTACGAGCAGTACTTC. This chain links TRBV9 with TRBJ2-7, with TRBD1 matching 8 bases. Trimming took 0 bases from V and 3 from J; bases not matched to a gene: 5. Per the germline V gene, CDR1 is SGDLS and CDR2 is YYNGEE. The CDR3 length is 15 residues.

This clonotype was detected only once. The rearrangement links TRBV7-8 to TRBJ2-7; 10 positions match TRBD2. Unmatched junction bases numbered 11, after V lost 3 bases and J lost 0 bases. The CDR3 length is 18 residues. Germline CDR1 SGHVS, CDR2 FQNEAQ. The CDR3, as DNA: TGTGCCAGCAGCTTTCATCGTTGGACTAGCGGCACCTCCTACGAGCAGTACTTC. This gives the protein CASSFHRWTSGTSYEQYF.